The 16 T cell receptor beta chains below were found in one sample sequenced in a study of T cell repertoires in cytomegalovirus infection. One entry per CDR3 protein results from TCRdb running MiXCR on the reads. Counted here are fewer than 550,000 distinct CDR3 sequences, around 11% occurring once; the ten biggest clones make up 9.5% to 13%. The source material was PBMCs. The receptor source for this set is a human donor in good health (CMV status not recorded). Some clones in this sample may be carry-over from other donors' samples.

Ten or more counts support this clonotype. This chain links TRBV7-9 with TRBJ2-7; D tentatively fits TRBD1 or TRBD2 (6 bases each). The V gene's germline CDR1 is SEHNR and CDR2 FQNEAQ (reference sequence). The length of the CDR3 is 14 residues. The ends were cut back, 6 bases at V and 2 bases at J, with 14 bases in the middle. The DNA for the CDR3 is TGTGCCAGCAGTGCGGGACACCGAGCCTACGAGCAGTACTTC. It codes for CASSAGHRAYEQYF.

This clonotype was detected a few times. The J gene is TRBJ1-5, the V gene TRBV2; no clear D gene. This CDR3 region has 15 residues. Looked up from germline, CDR1 is SNHLY and CDR2 is FYNNEI. Trimming removed 3 bases at V and 0 bases at J, with 9 bases between. The chain's CDR3 is CASSERSYSNQPQHF. The CDR3 bases are TGTGCCAGCAGTGAGAGGAGTTATAGCAATCAGCCCCAGCATTTT.

Many counts were recorded for this clonotype. The chain recombines TRBV12-3 or TRBV12-4 with TRBJ2-2, with D possibly being TRBD2 (6 bases). The CDR3 runs 16 residues. V lost 1 base to trimming and J lost 0 bases, with 9 bases between them. DNA of the CDR3: TGTGCCAGCAGTTTAGATGGGAGGTCGAACACCGGGGAGCTGTTTTTT. This gives the protein CASSLDGRSNTGELFF.

On this clonotype: This sequence may be a read error, since a much larger clone differs from it by one base. This is likely a read error, given that the CDR3 carries no conserved phenylalanine or tryptophan at its end. The rearrangement uses TRBV19 and TRBJ2-3; D remains unclear. This CDR3 region has 15 residues. From germline, CDR1 is LNHDA and CDR2 SQIVND (reference sequence). Trimming took 6 bases from V and 0 from J, leaving 13 bases between them. The CDR3 nucleotides read TGTGCCAGTAGAGTCTGGCTTGCTAGCACAGATACGCAGTATCTT. It translates to CASRVWLASTDTQYL.

This clonotype has at least ten counts. CDR3 loop: CASSEGIAAGGQPQHF. The CDR3 nucleotides are TGTGCCAGCAGTGAAGGAATTGCGGCAGGGGGTCAGCCCCAGCATTTT. This sequence joins TRBV2 and TRBJ1-5; 7 nucleotides match TRBD1. Trimming at V came to 1 base and at J to 6 bases, leaving 9 bases not matched to a gene. CDR3 length equals 16 residues. Per the germline V gene, CDR1 is SNHLY and CDR2 is FYNNEI.

This clonotype was seen at least ten times. The chain links TRBV24-1 to TRBJ2-5; TRBD2 is a possible D gene (5 bases). CDR1 is KGHDR, CDR2 SFDVKD, per germline. V dropped 4 bases and J dropped 5 bases, with 13 bases sitting between them. This CDR3 has 14 amino acids. CDR3 coding DNA: TGTGCCACCAGTGACCCGGGAAACGCGGAGACCCAGTACTTC. This sequence encodes CATSDPGNAETQYF.

This clonotype was observed many times. This chain uses TRBV12-3 or TRBV12-4 with TRBJ1-6; 9 bases map to TRBD1. Trimming at V came to 2 bases and at J to 9 bases, leaving 2 bases not matched to a gene. The CDR3 has 14 residues. CDR3 in DNA: TGTGCCAGCAGTTTAACAGGGGGCAGTTCACCCCTCCACTTT. This codes for CASSLTGGSSPLHF.

The table lists this clonotype with a few counts. V and J are TRBV9 and TRBJ2-1; D gene uncertain. Germline V gene lookup returns CDR1 SGDLS and CDR2 YYNGEE. V lost 4 bases to trimming and J lost 6 bases, with 14 bases between them. The CDR3 runs to 14 residues. The CDR3 sequence is CASSLKRSGNEQFF. As DNA, the CDR3 is TGTGCCAGCAGCCTAAAGAGGTCGGGCAATGAGCAGTTCTTC.

This chain connects TRBV2 to TRBJ1-5; tentative D call: TRBD1 (6 bases). In germline, CDR1 is SNHLY, CDR2 FYNNEI. Trimming cost V 3 bases and J 1 base, with 13 bases left between them. CDR3 length equals 16 residues. The CDR3: CASSDGGPGSNQPQHF. CDR3 bases: TGTGCCAGCAGTGATGGGGGCCCGGGGAGCAATCAGCCCCAGCATTTT.

The sample holds many counts of this clonotype. This rearrangement joins TRBV5-1 to TRBJ2-1; 9 bases agree with TRBD1. The CDR3 consists of 16 residues. J was trimmed by 1 base and V by 0 bases; bases with no gene match: 2. The germline V gene encodes CDR1 SGHRS and CDR2 YFSETQ. The CDR3: CASSLGGQGSYNEQFF. The DNA of the CDR3 is TGCGCCAGCAGCTTGGGGGGACAGGGATCCTACAATGAGCAGTTCTTC.

This clonotype was picked up many times. The rearrangement links TRBV20-1 to TRBJ1-5; D might be TRBD1 (6 bases). The germline gives CDR1 DFQATT, CDR2 SNEGSKA (reference sequence). The ends were cut back, 3 bases at V and 5 bases at J, with 11 bases in the middle. CDR3 length: 13 amino acids. The DNA for the CDR3 is TGCAGTGCTAGTCAGGGGCAGGATCAGCCCCAGCATTTT. This encodes CSASQGQDQPQHF.

This clonotype was counted between two and nine times. This chain uses TRBV6-6 with TRBJ1-1; 7 nucleotides line up with TRBD1. Losses at the gene ends were 4 bases for V and 4 bases for J; bases not matched to a gene: 12. This CDR3 contains 16 residues. Looked up from germline, CDR1 is MNHNY and CDR2 is SVGAGI (reference sequence). The CDR3 here is CASSFPLGQLGTEAFF. Written as DNA, the CDR3 is TGTGCCAGCAGTTTCCCCCTGGGACAGTTGGGCACTGAAGCTTTCTTT.

This clonotype was recorded many times. The J gene is TRBJ2-3, the V gene TRBV12-3 or TRBV12-4, with 7 bases lining up with TRBD1. There are 14 residues in the CDR3. Unmatched junction bases numbered 4, after V lost 7 bases and J lost 0 bases. CDR3 sequence: CASKTGPSTDTQYF. Here the CDR3 DNA reads TGTGCCAGCAAGACAGGGCCTAGCACAGATACGCAGTATTTT.

This clonotype was observed at least ten times. The rearrangement joins TRBV7-9 to TRBJ2-5; 9 bases map to TRBD2. Per the germline V gene, CDR1 is SEHNR and CDR2 is FQNEAQ (reference sequence). V lost 5 bases to trimming and J lost 3 bases; unmatched junction nucleotides: 7. This CDR3 region has 15 residues. CDR3 in amino acids: CASSSSGRAKETQYF. CDR3 bases: TGTGCCAGCAGCAGTAGCGGGAGAGCTAAAGAGACCCAGTACTTC. Combining the CDR3 with reference TRBV7-9 and TRBJ2-5 gives the whole variable domain DTGVSQNPRHKITKRGQNVTFRCDPISEHNRLYWYRQTLGQGPEFLTYFQNEAQLEKSRLLSDRFSAERPKGSFSTLEIQRTEQGDSAMYLCASSSSGRAKETQYFGPGTRLLVL.

This clonotype occurred many times. The chain joins TRBV12-3 or TRBV12-4 to TRBJ2-5, with D possibly matching TRBD2 (5 bases). The CDR3 extends over 14 amino acids. Trimming stripped 4 bases from V and 5 bases from J, with 14 bases between. The CDR3 sequence: CASSYLGRGETQYF. CDR3 coding DNA: TGTGCCAGCAGTTACCTGGGGAGAGGGGAGACCCAGTACTTC.

This clonotype was detected many times. CDR3 sequence (DNA): TGTGCCAGCAGCTTGGGGGGACAGATTTATGGCTACACCTTC. This gives the protein CASSLGGQIYGYTF. The chain has TRBV5-4 and TRBJ1-2; 7 nucleotides align to TRBD1. Per germline, CDR1 SGHNT and CDR2 YYREEE (reference sequence). The CDR3 consists of 14 residues. V lost 0 bases, J lost 5 bases, and 4 bases stayed unmatched.